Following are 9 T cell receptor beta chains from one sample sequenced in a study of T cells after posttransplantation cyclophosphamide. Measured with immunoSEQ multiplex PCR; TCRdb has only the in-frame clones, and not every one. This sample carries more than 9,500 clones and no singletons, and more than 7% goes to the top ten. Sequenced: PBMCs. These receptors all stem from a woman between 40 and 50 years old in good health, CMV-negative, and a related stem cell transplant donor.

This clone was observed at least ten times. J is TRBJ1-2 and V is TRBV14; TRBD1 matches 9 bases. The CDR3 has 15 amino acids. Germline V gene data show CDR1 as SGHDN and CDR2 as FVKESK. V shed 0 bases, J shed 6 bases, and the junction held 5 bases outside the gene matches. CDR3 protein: CASSQDTGTGNGYTF. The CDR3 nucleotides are TGTGCCAGCAGCCAAGATACCGGGACAGGGAATGGCTACACCTTC.

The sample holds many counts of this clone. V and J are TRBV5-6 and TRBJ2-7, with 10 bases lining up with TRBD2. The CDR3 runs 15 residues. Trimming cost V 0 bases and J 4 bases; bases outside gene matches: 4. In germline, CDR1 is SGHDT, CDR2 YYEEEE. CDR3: CASSLEPSGSYEQYF. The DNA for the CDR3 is TGTGCCAGCAGCTTGGAACCTAGCGGGAGTTACGAGCAGTACTTC.

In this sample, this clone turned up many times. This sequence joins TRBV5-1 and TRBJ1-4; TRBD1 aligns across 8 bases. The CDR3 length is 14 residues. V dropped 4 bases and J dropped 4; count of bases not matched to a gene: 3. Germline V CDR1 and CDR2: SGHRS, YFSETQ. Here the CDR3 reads CASSQDRVNEKLFF. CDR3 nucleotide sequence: TGCGCCAGCAGCCAGGACAGGGTTAATGAAAAACTGTTTTTT.

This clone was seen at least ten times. CDR3 nucleotide sequence: TGTGCCAGCACCCGAGGGAGAGGGCTAGCGAAAACAGATACGCAGTATTTT. This gives the protein CASTRGRGLAKTDTQYF. The rearrangement uses TRBV27 and TRBJ2-3; maybe TRBD2 (6 bases). Germline CDR1 MNHEY, CDR2 SMNVEV (reference sequence). The ends were cut back, 7 bases at V and 3 bases at J, with 23 bases in the middle. This CDR3 contains 17 residues.

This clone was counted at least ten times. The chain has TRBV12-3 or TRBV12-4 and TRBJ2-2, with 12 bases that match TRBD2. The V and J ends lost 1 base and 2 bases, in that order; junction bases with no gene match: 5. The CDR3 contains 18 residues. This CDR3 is CASSLVALAGGNTGELFF. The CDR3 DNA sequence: TGTGCCAGCAGTTTAGTGGCACTAGCGGGGGGTAACACCGGGGAGCTGTTTTTT.

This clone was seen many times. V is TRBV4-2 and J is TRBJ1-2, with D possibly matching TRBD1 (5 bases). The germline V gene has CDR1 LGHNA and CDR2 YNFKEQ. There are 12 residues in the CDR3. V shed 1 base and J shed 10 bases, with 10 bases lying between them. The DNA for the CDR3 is TGTGCCAGCAGCCAAGCCGGGACTGTCTACACCTTC. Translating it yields CASSQAGTVYTF.

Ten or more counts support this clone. CDR3 bases: TGTGCCAGCAGCCAAGACTTAGACTACGAGCAGTACTTC. The encoded protein is CASSQDLDYEQYF. The chain couples TRBV14 to TRBJ2-7; D not certain. The germline V and J ends were trimmed by 0 bases and 3 bases, with 6 bases remaining between them. The CDR3 covers 13 residues. Germline values: CDR1 SGHDN, CDR2 FVKESK.

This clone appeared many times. The CDR3 spells CASSPGWASNQPQHF. The CDR3 coding sequence is TGTGCCAGCAGTCCGGGGTGGGCTAGCAATCAGCCCCAGCATTTT. The rearrangement uses TRBV27 and TRBJ1-5; no clear D. CDR3 length equals 15 residues. Per germline, CDR1 MNHEY and CDR2 SMNVEV (reference sequence). Between the trimmed V and J ends, which lost 5 bases and 0 bases, there was a span of 11 bases.

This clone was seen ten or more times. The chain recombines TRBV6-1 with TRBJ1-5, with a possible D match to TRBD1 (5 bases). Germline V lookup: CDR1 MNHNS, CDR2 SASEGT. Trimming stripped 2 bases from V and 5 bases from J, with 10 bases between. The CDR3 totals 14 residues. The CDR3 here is CASSESGSDQPQHF. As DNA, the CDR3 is TGTGCCAGCAGTGAATCAGGGAGCGATCAGCCCCAGCATTTT.